Following are 32 T cell receptor beta chains from one sample sequenced in a study of blood T cell repertoires in COVID-19. The assay was immunoSEQ multiplex PCR, and TCRdb's table has in-frame clones only and misses some. The sample consists of 30,000 to 45,000 clones, around nine tenths of them appearing once. Sample: peripheral blood. These receptor sequences come from a man between 65 and 85 years old with active COVID-19.

CDR3 residues: CASSRGGAAQNTIYF. CDR3 in DNA: TGTGCCAGTAGTCGGGGGGGGGCGGCCCAGAACACCATATATTTT. The chain has TRBV19 and TRBJ1-3; TRBD1 might be the D (6 bases). The CDR3 totals 15 residues. Trimming stripped 5 bases from V and 7 bases from J, with 18 bases between. CDR1 is LNHDA and CDR2 is SQIVND in the germline V gene (reference sequence).

This sequence joins TRBV6-4 and TRBJ2-1; D not resolved. Germline V gives CDR1 MRHNA, CDR2 SNTAGT. The CDR3 totals 14 residues. The V end was cut by 4 bases, the J end by 3 bases, with 10 bases between. CDR3 protein: CASSVVAFYNEQFF. CDR3 bases: TGTGCCAGCAGTGTAGTCGCATTCTACAATGAGCAGTTCTTC.

This rearrangement joins TRBV6-5 to TRBJ2-1, with 8 bases lining up with TRBD2. V dropped 6 bases and J dropped 7; count of bases not matched to a gene: 11. This CDR3 has 15 residues. CDR1 and CDR2 from the germline V gene are MNHEY and SVGAGI. The CDR3 loop is CASRIHRGGQNEQFF. In DNA, the CDR3 is TGTGCCAGCAGGATTCACCGGGGGGGCCAGAATGAGCAGTTCTTC.

This chain connects TRBV6-5 to TRBJ2-7; 7 nucleotides align to TRBD1. Germline lookup yields CDR1 MNHEY and CDR2 SVGAGI. This CDR3 is 13 amino acids long. Trimming at V came to 6 bases and at J to 3 bases, leaving 5 bases not matched to a gene. CDR3 loop: CASRQGSLYEQYF. The CDR3 nucleotides read TGTGCCAGCAGACAGGGGTCACTCTACGAGCAGTACTTC.

J is TRBJ2-7 and V is TRBV6-2 or TRBV6-3; 7 nucleotides match TRBD2. V lost 4 bases to trimming and J lost 1 base; unmatched junction nucleotides: 7. The CDR3 extends over 15 amino acids. In germline, CDR1 is MNHEY, CDR2 SVGEGT. The CDR3 loop reads CASSFPAGVSYEQYF. CDR3 bases: TGTGCCAGCAGTTTCCCGGCGGGGGTTTCCTACGAGCAGTACTTC.

The chain recombines TRBV7-2 with TRBJ2-7; 10 nucleotides match TRBD2. The ends lost 1 base at V and 3 bases at J; junction bases unmatched: 0. This CDR3 spans 14 amino acids. CDR1 and CDR2 from the germline V gene are SGHTA and FQGNSA. CDR3 sequence (DNA): TGTGCCAGCAGCTTAGGACTAGCGGGCTACGAGCAGTACTTC. Translating it yields CASSLGLAGYEQYF.

In its sample, this clone was seen once. V and J are TRBV6-6 and TRBJ1-3; 10 bases map to TRBD1. From germline, CDR1 is MNHNY and CDR2 SVGAGI (reference sequence). J lost 4 bases, V lost 5 bases, and 8 bases had no gene match. The CDR3 is 16 amino acids. CDR3 loop: CASSIPGQGSGNTIYF. The CDR3 region has the DNA TGTGCCAGCAGTATACCGGGACAGGGGAGCGGAAACACCATATATTTT.

This clone was counted a few times. This chain joins TRBV6-5 and TRBJ2-2; possibly TRBD2 for D (6 bases). V was cut by 2 bases and J by 1 base, with 11 bases left in between. Germline assignment: CDR1 MNHEY and CDR2 SVGAGI. The CDR3 is made up of 16 amino acids. The CDR3 is CASSYLLAKNTGELFF. The CDR3 coding sequence is TGTGCCAGCAGTTACCTCCTAGCGAAGAACACCGGGGAGCTGTTTTTT.

The chain has TRBV3-1 (or the pseudogene TRBV3-2) and TRBJ2-1; possible D gene TRBD1, 5 bases. Germline V gene lookup returns CDR1 LGHDT and CDR2 YNNKEL (reference sequence). V shed 1 base and J shed 6 bases, with 13 bases lying between them. The CDR3 spans 15 residues. The CDR3: CASSQGQSPGNEQFF. The DNA of the CDR3 is TGTGCCAGCAGCCAAGGACAGTCCCCCGGCAATGAGCAGTTCTTC.

The chain carries TRBV9 and TRBJ1-1, with 7 positions matching TRBD1. The V gene end was trimmed by 3 bases and the J gene end by 0 bases; junction bases not matched to a gene: 8. The CDR3 covers 16 residues. The germline gives CDR1 SGDLS, CDR2 YYNGEE. CDR3 coding DNA: TGTGCCAGCAGCGCTCCTCCGGGACAGATGAACACTGAAGCTTTCTTT. Its translation: CASSAPPGQMNTEAFF.

The chain is built from TRBV6-5 and TRBJ2-5; the match to TRBD2 covers 7 bases. Looked up from germline, CDR1 is MNHEY and CDR2 is SVGAGI. J lost 5 bases, V lost 0 bases, and 6 bases had no gene match. The CDR3 is 15 residues long. The CDR3 here is CASSYSPGGRETQYF. In DNA, the CDR3 is TGTGCCAGCAGTTACTCCCCGGGGGGACGGGAGACCCAGTACTTC.

This clone was counted once. This chain links TRBV5-8 with TRBJ1-1; possible D gene TRBD1, 5 bases. Trimming removed 1 base at V and 4 bases at J, with 11 bases between. The CDR3 is made up of 14 amino acids. Per germline, CDR1 SGHTS and CDR2 YDEGEE. CDR3 region: CASSLRIGGTEAFF. Written as DNA, the CDR3 is TGTGCCAGCAGCTTGCGGATCGGGGGCACTGAAGCTTTCTTT.

The rearrangement joins TRBV2 to TRBJ2-1; D not resolved. Germline CDR1 and CDR2: SNHLY and FYNNEI. The CDR3 sequence is 13 residues long. V was pared by 11 bases and J by 1 base, with 12 bases between. CDR3 residues: CAHEALSYNEQFF. For the CDR3, the DNA is TGTGCCCACGAAGCCCTGTCCTACAATGAGCAGTTCTTC.

The V call is TRBV7-2, the J call TRBJ2-7; TRBD2 agrees at 12 bases. This CDR3 has 16 residues. Trimming cost V 0 bases and J 6 bases; bases outside gene matches: 6. The V gene's germline CDR1 is SGHTA and CDR2 FQGNSA. The CDR3 protein is CASSLARLAGVGEQYF. Here the CDR3 DNA reads TGTGCCAGCAGCTTAGCGAGACTAGCGGGAGTCGGCGAGCAGTACTTC.

This chain connects TRBV19 to TRBJ1-2; 7 bases are a match to TRBD1. The germline gives CDR1 LNHDA, CDR2 SQIVND (reference sequence). The V segment lost 5 bases and the J segment 3 bases; nucleotides outside the gene matches: 9. The CDR3 runs to 15 residues. CDR3 loop: CASSPRGQEHYGYTF. In nucleotides, the CDR3 is TGTGCCAGTAGTCCCCGTGGACAGGAGCACTATGGCTACACCTTC.

This clone was recorded at least ten times. The chain has TRBV11-2 and TRBJ2-5, with 8 bases identical to TRBD2. The CDR3 consists of 16 residues. V trimming: 2 bases; J trimming: 2 bases; junction bases outside the gene matches: 7. The germline gives CDR1 SGHAT, CDR2 FQNNGV. CDR3 sequence (DNA): TGTGCCAGCAGCTTAATGGCGGGGGGACCTCAAGAGACCCAGTACTTC. Its translation is CASSLMAGGPQETQYF.

The genes are TRBV5-4 and TRBJ2-3, with 7 bases identical to TRBD2. The CDR3 loop spans 15 amino acids. Germline-derived CDR1 and CDR2 are SGHNT and YYREEE (reference sequence). The ends lost 4 bases at V and 2 bases at J; junction bases unmatched: 7. The CDR3 loop reads CASSSKRDPTDTQYF. In nucleotides, the CDR3 is TGTGCCAGCAGCAGCAAGCGGGACCCCACAGATACGCAGTATTTT.

The chain uses TRBV7-8 and TRBJ2-1, with 13 bases identical to TRBD2. The CDR3 loop spans 15 amino acids. Germline loops: CDR1 SGHVS, CDR2 FQNEAQ. After removal of 5 bases from V and 7 bases from J, the junction contained 5 bases not matched to a gene. CDR3 region: CASSTGTSGVNEQFF. CDR3 bases: TGTGCCAGCAGCACCGGGACTAGCGGGGTTAATGAGCAGTTCTTC.

This chain joins TRBV6-1 and TRBJ1-1; no firm D call. V lost 3 bases to trimming and J lost 0 bases, with 11 bases between them. From germline, CDR1 is MNHNS and CDR2 SASEGT. The CDR3 loop spans 15 amino acids. The CDR3 DNA sequence: TGTGCCAGCAGTGAGCTAGCACAGTTGAACACTGAAGCTTTCTTT. Translated, it gives CASSELAQLNTEAFF.

This clone was detected a few times. This chain connects TRBV7-2 to TRBJ2-2, with D possibly TRBD2 on 6 matching bases. Trimming shortened V by 5 bases and J by 4 bases, and 14 bases separated the two germline ends. Germline V gives CDR1 SGHTA, CDR2 FQGNSA. The CDR3 consists of 15 residues. DNA of the CDR3: TGTGCCAGCAGCCAGCGGAGGGGAATCACCGGGGAGCTGTTTTTT. Its protein product is CASSQRRGITGELFF.

The V call is TRBV19, the J call TRBJ1-5; D uncertain. V gave up 1 base and J gave up 0 bases, with 10 bases separating them. Per germline, CDR1 LNHDA and CDR2 SQIVND (reference sequence). There are 16 residues in the CDR3. The CDR3 region is CASSIVGRGSNQPQHF. The DNA of the CDR3 is TGTGCCAGTAGTATAGTCGGCCGGGGTAGCAATCAGCCCCAGCATTTT.

The chain has TRBV7-2 and TRBJ1-2; 7 nucleotides align to TRBD1. The CDR3 extends over 14 amino acids. Germline CDR1 and CDR2: SGHTA and FQGNSA. The junction had 6 bases not matched to a gene; V was cut back by 5 bases and J by 3 bases. CDR3 protein: CASSKDRSDYGYTF. The DNA for the CDR3 is TGTGCCAGCAGCAAGGACAGGTCGGACTATGGCTACACCTTC.

This chain uses TRBV6-5 with TRBJ2-2, with TRBD2 matching over 8 bases. Germline trimming cut 8 bases from V and 4 bases from J; bases unmatched to any gene: 6. Germline V lookup: CDR1 MNHEY, CDR2 SVGAGI. The CDR3 runs to 14 residues. In DNA form, the CDR3 reads TGTGCCAGCTCCGGGACTAGAATCACCGGGGAGCTGTTTTTT. Encoded protein: CASSGTRITGELFF.

The genes are TRBV30 and TRBJ1-4, with D perhaps TRBD1 (6 bases). Per germline, CDR1 GTSNPN and CDR2 SVGIG (reference sequence). The V end was cut by 5 bases, the J end by 9 bases, with 7 bases between. This CDR3 comprises 10 residues. The CDR3 nucleotides are TGTGCCTGGGGGGGCAAAAAACTGTTTTTT. Translation: CAWGGKKLFF.

The CDR3 loop reads CASTRGDRGQFGELFF. CDR3 nucleotide sequence: TGCGCCAGCACTCGAGGGGACAGGGGGCAGTTCGGGGAGCTGTTTTTT. The chain employs TRBV5-1 and TRBJ2-2; 12 nucleotides line up with TRBD1. The germline V gene encodes CDR1 SGHRS and CDR2 YFSETQ. Losses at the gene ends were 6 bases for V and 7 bases for J; bases not matched to a gene: 10. The CDR3 covers 16 residues.

The chain carries TRBV18 and TRBJ2-2, with D unresolved. Germline CDR1 is KGHSH and CDR2 is LQKENI. V shed 4 bases and J shed 6 bases, with 6 bases lying between them. The CDR3 is 12 residues long. The CDR3: CASSLAAGELFF. The DNA of the CDR3 is TGTGCCAGCTCACTGGCGGCCGGGGAGCTGTTTTTT.

J is TRBJ2-7 and V is TRBV19, with 7 bases aligning to TRBD2. J gave up 2 bases and V 5 bases, and 6 bases lay outside the gene matches. The length of the CDR3 is 14 residues. Per germline, CDR1 LNHDA and CDR2 SQIVND (reference sequence). The CDR3 coding sequence is TGTGCCAGTAGTGTGGCGGGAGCAGCCTACGAGCAGTACTTC. Amino acid sequence: CASSVAGAAYEQYF.

V and J are TRBV6-5 and TRBJ1-6, with 9 bases matching TRBD1. The germline V gene encodes CDR1 MNHEY and CDR2 SVGAGI. The CDR3 has 13 residues. V shed 6 bases, J shed 14 bases, and the junction held 8 bases outside the gene matches. The CDR3 bases are TGTGCCAGCAGGGACAGGGGCCGCGACACCCTCCACTTT. This encodes CASRDRGRDTLHF.

This chain uses TRBV5-5 with TRBJ1-1; D may be TRBD1 (6 bases). V was pared by 0 bases and J by 4 bases, with 16 bases between. CDR3 length: 16 residues. The germline V gene has CDR1 SGHKS and CDR2 YYEKEE (reference sequence). DNA of the CDR3: TGTGCCAGCAGCTTGGTGGCCCGAAGGGGGATCACTGAAGCTTTCTTT. Its translation is CASSLVARRGITEAFF.

This chain uses TRBV6-6 with TRBJ1-3, with D perhaps TRBD1 (5 bases). V gave up 8 bases and J gave up 2 bases, with 10 bases separating them. Germline assignment: CDR1 MNHNY and CDR2 SVGAGI (reference sequence). This CDR3 comprises 13 residues. CDR3 protein: CASVRGTGNTIYF. In DNA, the CDR3 is TGTGCCAGCGTTCGGGGGACTGGAAACACCATATATTTT.

This rearrangement joins TRBV3-1 (or the pseudogene TRBV3-2) to TRBJ2-1; TRBD1 matches at 12 bases. The junction had 13 bases not matched to a gene; V was cut back by 11 bases and J by 8 bases. CDR3 length equals 15 residues. Germline assignment: CDR1 LGHDT and CDR2 YNNKEL (reference sequence). The CDR3 DNA reads TGTGCCCTCCGCAAACCGGGACAGGGGGCTTATGAGCAGTTCTTC. Protein: CALRKPGQGAYEQFF.

The V gene is TRBV2, the J gene TRBJ1-3; 8 positions agree with TRBD1. Germline values: CDR1 SNHLY, CDR2 FYNNEI. V dropped 5 bases and J dropped 4; count of bases not matched to a gene: 10. The CDR3 totals 16 residues. The CDR3 DNA sequence: TGTGCCAGCAGTAGGACAGGGCAAGTCGCGGGAAACACCATATATTTT. This translates into CASSRTGQVAGNTIYF.